The rows below give T cell receptor beta chains drawn from one sample of a study of untreated major depressive disorder. Assay: immunoSEQ multiplex PCR; the TCRdb copy retains only in-frame clones and omits some. The data contain about 13,000 clones, 75% to 95% of them singletons. The sequenced material came from CD4+ T cells from PBMCs. These receptors were taken from a woman in her 30s with major depressive disorder. CDR3s include the opening cysteine and the closing phenylalanine or tryptophan. Fields, in order: D gene, clone size, V gene, J gene, CDR3 protein, CDR3 DNA. D genes are given only for firm matches. Clone size is not always given. Where it is, it says once, few, many or a class for expanded clones.

d_gene: TRBD2; abundance: .; v_gene: TRBV7-9; j_gene: TRBJ2-1; CDR3aa: CASSLARLLAGSYNEQFF; CDR3nt: TGTGCCAGCAGCTTAGCCCGTCTGTTAGCGGGATCCTACAATGAGCAGTTCTTC
d_gene: TRBD2; abundance: .; v_gene: TRBV7-6; j_gene: TRBJ2-7; CDR3aa: CASRASTSFEQYF; CDR3nt: TGTGCCAGCAGAGCGTCGACTAGCTTCGAGCAGTACTTC
d_gene: .; abundance: .; v_gene: TRBV27; j_gene: TRBJ2-7; CDR3aa: CASGEGNSYEQYF; CDR3nt: TGTGCCAGTGGAGAGGGGAACTCCTACGAGCAGTACTTC
d_gene: .; abundance: once; v_gene: TRBV14; j_gene: TRBJ2-5; CDR3aa: CASSTNLGETQYF; CDR3nt: TGTGCCAGCAGCACGAACTTAGGAGAGACCCAGTACTTC
d_gene: .; abundance: .; v_gene: TRBV5-1; j_gene: TRBJ2-2; CDR3aa: CASSPQGNSAGELFF; CDR3nt: TGCGCCAGCAGCCCACAGGGTAACAGCGCCGGGGAGCTGTTTTTT
d_gene: .; abundance: .; v_gene: TRBV29-1; j_gene: TRBJ2-4; CDR3aa: CSVGGRGVPDIQYF; CDR3nt: TGCAGCGTTGGGGGTAGGGGAGTTCCAGACATTCAGTACTTC
d_gene: TRBD1; abundance: .; v_gene: TRBV4-1; j_gene: TRBJ1-1; CDR3aa: CASSQGDRGSVNLGGTEAFF; CDR3nt: TGCGCCAGCAGCCAAGGGGACAGGGGAAGCGTAAATCTTGGTGGCACTGAAGCTTTCTTT
d_gene: .; abundance: .; v_gene: TRBV30; j_gene: TRBJ1-1; CDR3aa: CAWSVQSEAFF; CDR3nt: TGTGCCTGGAGTGTCCAGTCAGAAGCTTTCTTT
d_gene: .; abundance: .; v_gene: TRBV19; j_gene: TRBJ1-2; CDR3aa: CASTTGETPSGYTF; CDR3nt: TGTGCCAGTACCACAGGAGAAACTCCTAGTGGCTACACCTTC
d_gene: .; abundance: .; v_gene: TRBV14; j_gene: TRBJ1-2; CDR3aa: CASSHRQRPYGYTF; CDR3nt: TGTGCCAGCAGCCACAGACAGCGACCCTATGGCTACACCTTC
d_gene: .; abundance: .; v_gene: TRBV18; j_gene: TRBJ1-2; CDR3aa: CASSPGTDYGYTF; CDR3nt: TGTGCCAGCTCACCAGGAACTGACTATGGCTACACCTTC
d_gene: .; abundance: once; v_gene: TRBV6-5; j_gene: TRBJ1-3; CDR3aa: CASGLGGSGNTIYF; CDR3nt: TGTGCCAGCGGTCTTGGGGGGAGTGGAAACACCATATATTTT
d_gene: .; abundance: .; v_gene: TRBV11-2; j_gene: TRBJ1-1; CDR3aa: CASTPKRDPPRRAFF; CDR3nt: TGTGCCAGCACACCAAAAAGGGACCCCCCTCGGCGAGCTTTCTTT
d_gene: .; abundance: .; v_gene: TRBV7-9; j_gene: TRBJ2-3; CDR3aa: CASSRSDRFTDTQYF; CDR3nt: TGTGCCAGCAGCCGCTCGGACAGATTCACAGATACGCAGTATTTT
d_gene: .; abundance: once; v_gene: TRBV29-1; j_gene: TRBJ1-2; CDR3aa: CSVGGQGYTF; CDR3nt: TGCAGCGTTGGGGGGCAAGGCTACACCTTC
d_gene: .; abundance: .; v_gene: TRBV14; j_gene: TRBJ2-3; CDR3aa: CASSQELNTQYF; CDR3nt: TGTGCCAGCAGCCAAGAATTAAATACGCAGTATTTT
d_gene: TRBD1; abundance: .; v_gene: TRBV2; j_gene: TRBJ2-7; CDR3aa: CASRTGTGDYEQYF; CDR3nt: TGTGCCAGCAGGACGGGGACAGGGGACTACGAGCAGTACTTC
d_gene: .; abundance: .; v_gene: TRBV19; j_gene: TRBJ2-7; CDR3aa: CASSIRAGRGYEQYF; CDR3nt: TGTGCCAGTAGTATTCGCGCAGGGCGGGGATACGAGCAGTACTTC
d_gene: .; abundance: .; v_gene: TRBV6-1; j_gene: TRBJ2-7; CDR3aa: CASSAYEQYF; CDR3nt: TGTGCCAGCAGTGCCTACGAGCAGTACTTC
d_gene: .; abundance: once; v_gene: TRBV6-1; j_gene: TRBJ2-6; CDR3aa: CASSEGTQDSGANVLTF; CDR3nt: TGTGCCAGCAGTGAGGGCACTCAAGACTCTGGGGCCAACGTCCTGACTTTC
d_gene: TRBD1; abundance: .; v_gene: TRBV5-1; j_gene: TRBJ1-1; CDR3aa: CASSSRQGDTEAFF; CDR3nt: TGCGCCAGCAGCTCTAGACAGGGGGACACTGAAGCTTTCTTT
d_gene: TRBD1; abundance: .; v_gene: TRBV4-1; j_gene: TRBJ2-2; CDR3aa: CASSPPGQGHTGELFF; CDR3nt: TGCGCCAGCAGCCCGCCGGGACAGGGGCACACCGGGGAGCTGTTTTTT
d_gene: .; abundance: .; v_gene: TRBV7-7; j_gene: TRBJ1-2; CDR3aa: CASSSMSQFGYTF; CDR3nt: TGTGCTAGCAGCTCCATGAGCCAATTTGGCTACACCTTC
d_gene: TRBD1; abundance: .; v_gene: TRBV11-1; j_gene: TRBJ2-1; CDR3aa: CASSFPRKGQTYNEQFF; CDR3nt: TGTGCCAGCAGCTTTCCCCGCAAGGGACAGACCTACAATGAGCAGTTCTTC
d_gene: TRBD2; abundance: .; v_gene: TRBV6-1; j_gene: TRBJ2-1; CDR3aa: CASGLAGGLGEQFF; CDR3nt: TGTGCCAGCGGACTAGCGGGAGGTCTTGGTGAGCAGTTCTTC
d_gene: .; abundance: .; v_gene: TRBV6-6; j_gene: TRBJ1-1; CDR3aa: CASSPQDWEFTEAFF; CDR3nt: TGTGCCAGCAGTCCCCAGGATTGGGAGTTCACTGAAGCTTTCTTT
d_gene: TRBD1; abundance: .; v_gene: TRBV11-2; j_gene: TRBJ2-1; CDR3aa: CASSSYRQGQFF; CDR3nt: TGTGCCAGCAGCTCCTATCGACAGGGGCAGTTCTTC
d_gene: TRBD2; abundance: .; v_gene: TRBV6-1; j_gene: TRBJ2-7; CDR3aa: CASSEIGTSGSSYEQYF; CDR3nt: TGTGCCAGCAGTGAAATTGGGACTAGCGGGAGCTCCTACGAGCAGTACTTC